This record looks at one TCR beta chain sequence and its context. Its specificity is unknown. The data stem from a study of T cell repertoires in cytomegalovirus infection. Each CDR3 protein is one row after TCRdb ran MiXCR on the reads. The table has about 700,000 distinct CDR3 sequences, roughly a third seen once. The CDR3 is 11 residues long. V lost 5 bases to trimming and J lost 13 bases, with 12 bases between them. Per the germline V gene, CDR1 is MNHEY and CDR2 is SVGEGT. Sequences were derived from cultured PBMCs, sampled from culture after CMV antigen stimulation. The J gene is TRBJ2-1, the V gene TRBV6-2 or TRBV6-3, with D possibly being TRBD2 (5 bases). This clonotype originated in a human donor in good health (CMV status not recorded). Some clones in this sample may be carry-over from other donors' samples. The CDR3 nucleotides are TGTGCCAGCAGTCCCGGGGAGTCTCAGTTCTTC. Translation gives CASSPGESQFF.